Below are 11 T cell receptor beta chains sequenced from a single sample in a study of blood T cell repertoires in COVID-19 (dated by TCRdb to 2019 to 2021). The method was the immunoSEQ multiplex PCR assay. The immuneACCESS repertoire file appears here via TCRdb, limited to in-frame rearrangements. These files lack a portion of the clones; in checked studies, under half of the deficit traces to unresolved V genes, and the cause of the others is not known. This sample holds 400,000 to 550,000 clones; about 85% were observed only once. Under 2.5% of the sample is held by the ten biggest clonotypes. What was sequenced was PBMCs or T cells enriched from blood (not recorded which). The receptors originated from a woman younger than 35 with acute COVID-19.

This clone was found once. The V and J genes are TRBV6-5 and TRBJ2-3; D is possibly TRBD2 (6 bases). The V gene's germline CDR1 is MNHEY and CDR2 SVGAGI. The V gene lost 0 bases and the J gene lost 1 base, with 8 bases spanning the gap. The CDR3 has 15 residues. The CDR3 spells CASSYSGGGTDTQYF. In DNA form, the CDR3 reads TGTGCCAGCAGTTACTCCGGGGGAGGCACAGATACGCAGTATTTT.

J is TRBJ2-5 and V is TRBV7-2; the match to TRBD2 covers 12 bases. J lost 5 bases, V lost 8 bases, and 3 bases had no gene match. The germline CDR1 and CDR2 sequences are SGHTA and FQGNSA. This CDR3 comprises 13 residues. In DNA form, the CDR3 reads TGTGCCAGCGGACTAGCGGGGCATGAGACCCAGTACTTC. It encodes CASGLAGHETQYF.

This clone was detected only once. This chain joins TRBV5-1 and TRBJ1-6, with D tentatively TRBD1 (5 bases). Per the germline V gene, CDR1 is SGHRS and CDR2 is YFSETQ. The germline V and J ends were trimmed by 0 bases and 6 bases, with 7 bases remaining between them. The CDR3 covers 14 residues. CDR3 residues: CASSLGDSNSPLHF. The CDR3 DNA sequence: TGCGCCAGCAGCTTGGGAGACAGTAATTCACCCCTCCACTTT.

V usage is TRBV4-1 and J usage is TRBJ2-7; the match to TRBD2 covers 8 bases. The CDR3 has 14 residues. The V gene end was trimmed by 0 bases and the J gene end by 9 bases; junction bases not matched to a gene: 7. Germline V CDR1 and CDR2: MGHRA, YSYEKL. CDR3 in amino acids: CASSQDPGGETQYF. CDR3 bases: TGCGCCAGCAGCCAAGATCCGGGAGGGGAAACGCAGTACTTC.

The chain couples TRBV18 to TRBJ1-1, with D tentatively TRBD1 (5 bases). Deletions cut 0 bases from V and 4 bases from J, with 9 bases between. The V gene's germline CDR1 is KGHSH and CDR2 LQKENI. CDR3 size: 14 residues. The CDR3 here is CASSPPPGGTEAFF. The DNA of the CDR3 is TGTGCCAGCTCACCACCACCGGGGGGCACTGAAGCTTTCTTT.

This chain connects TRBV28 to TRBJ2-7, with 9 bases that match TRBD2. The V gene end was trimmed by 3 bases and the J gene end by 4 bases; junction bases not matched to a gene: 7. Germline-derived CDR1 and CDR2 are MDHEN and SYDVKM. The CDR3 contains 15 residues. CDR3 in amino acids: CASSFRASGIYEQYF. The CDR3 DNA sequence: TGTGCCAGCAGTTTCAGGGCTAGCGGGATTTACGAGCAGTACTTC.

The rearrangement links TRBV10-2 to TRBJ1-1; D unresolved. The CDR3 is 12 amino acids. Germline values: CDR1 WSHSY, CDR2 SAAADI. V gave up 3 bases and J gave up 4 bases, with 6 bases separating them. The CDR3 spells CASSDPSTEAFF. The CDR3 DNA follows: TGCGCCAGCAGTGATCCGTCCACTGAAGCTTTCTTT.

As DNA, the CDR3 is TGTGCCTGGAGCCTACAGCCCTTCTATGGCTACACCTTC. Its protein product is CAWSLQPFYGYTF. This chain joins TRBV30 and TRBJ1-2; D remains ambiguous. This CDR3 contains 13 residues. From germline, CDR1 is GTSNPN and CDR2 SVGIG (reference sequence). V was cut by 3 bases and J by 4 bases, with 12 bases left in between.

The gene calls are TRBV5-4 and TRBJ2-1, with TRBD2 identical over 9 bases. The germline CDR1 and CDR2 sequences are SGHNT and YYREEE (reference sequence). The CDR3 consists of 15 residues. V was clipped by 3 bases and J by 8 bases; unmatched bases: 9. CDR3 sequence: CASSSRSGSVHEQFF. CDR3 DNA: TGTGCCAGCAGCTCGCGTAGCGGGAGCGTACATGAGCAGTTCTTC.

The sample holds a few counts of this clone. The chain carries TRBV24-1 and TRBJ1-1; D possibly corresponds to TRBD1 (6 bases). CDR1 KGHDR and CDR2 SFDVKD come from the germline V gene. The ends were cut back, 7 bases at V and 2 bases at J, with 16 bases in the middle. CDR3 length: 15 residues. The CDR3 here is CATSGNGQPNTEAFF. CDR3 DNA sequence: TGTGCCACCAGCGGTAATGGACAGCCAAACACTGAAGCTTTCTTT.

The chain employs TRBV7-7 and TRBJ2-3; TRBD2 agrees at 10 bases. V lost 3 bases to trimming and J lost 1 base; unmatched junction nucleotides: 10. CDR3 length: 18 residues. CDR1 is SSHAT and CDR2 is FNYEAQ in the germline V gene (reference sequence). CDR3 sequence reads: CASSFGPSGSSGTDTQYF. CDR3 nucleotide sequence: TGTGCCAGCAGCTTTGGTCCTAGCGGGAGCTCGGGCACAGATACGCAGTATTTT. Full variable domain (outside the CDR3, taken from reference TRBV7-7 and TRBJ2-3): GAGVSQSPRYKVTKRGQDVTLRCDPISSHATLYWYQQALGQGPEFLTYFNYEAQPDKSGLPSDRFSAERPEGSISTLTIQRTEQRDSAMYRCASSFGPSGSSGTDTQYFGPGTRLTVL.